The 16 T cell receptor beta chains in this list originate from one sample, sequenced in a study of immune characterization of retroperitoneal liposarcoma (dated by TCRdb to between 2019 and 2020). To prepare the library, PCR was applied. TCRdb names NextSeq 500 as the instrument used. TCRdb reanalyzed the raw reads on its own, using fastp at Q25 for trimming and MiXCR for clone calling, and kept in-frame beta chains. Rows with one shared CDR3 protein collapse into an entry with the most common genes and DNA. This sample is represented by 9,500 to 13,000 distinct CDR3 sequences; about 29% of them were singletons. Of the sample, over 8% falls within the top ten clones. The sample was tumor tissue. The receptors were sampled from a male donor with retroperitoneal liposarcoma.

The V gene is TRBV12-5, the J gene TRBJ2-1; D is perhaps TRBD1 or TRBD2 (5 bases each). The V gene's germline CDR1 is LGHNT and CDR2 FRNRAP. Trimming cost V 1 base and J 13 bases, with 32 bases left between them. The CDR3 spans 19 residues. CDR3 in amino acids: CASGLALGPANRIQETQFF. The CDR3 DNA is TGTGCTAGTGGTTTGGCCCTGGGACCCGCCAATCGCATCCAAGAGACCCAGTTCTTC. The whole variable domain, filled in from reference TRBV12-5 and TRBJ2-1, reads DARVTQTPRHKVTEMGQEVTMRCQPILGHNTVFWYRQTMMQGLELLAYFRNRAPLDDSGMPKDRFSAEMPDATLATLKIQPSEPRDSAVYFCASGLALGPANRIQETQFFGPGTRLTVL.

The table lists this clonotype with many counts. This rearrangement joins TRBV6-1 to TRBJ1-1; TRBD1 might be the D (6 bases). The germline V and J ends were trimmed by 6 bases and 0 bases, with 11 bases remaining between them. The CDR3 contains 14 residues. Germline V gene data show CDR1 as MNHNS and CDR2 as SASEGT. The CDR3 protein is CASRPGTLNTEAFF. The CDR3 coding sequence is TGTGCCAGCAGACCTGGGACATTGAACACTGAAGCTTTCTTT.

V and J are TRBV6-1 and TRBJ2-1; D gene uncertain. Trimming stripped 9 bases from V and 10 bases from J, with 22 bases between. This CDR3 has 14 residues. Germline V gene lookup returns CDR1 MNHNS and CDR2 SASEGT. The CDR3 nucleotides are TGTGCCAGTAGCCCCACGACGGGCCCCTACGAGCAGTTCTTC. It yields the protein CASSPTTGPYEQFF.

The J gene is TRBJ2-1, the V gene TRBV27, with D unclear. Trimming left V 5 bases short and J 10 bases short, with 18 bases between. Germline CDR1 and CDR2: MNHEY and SMNVEV (reference sequence). This CDR3 comprises 14 residues. The CDR3 loop is CASSPSSLSYEQFF. The CDR3 DNA reads TGTGCCAGCAGTCCCTCCTCATTATCCTACGAGCAGTTCTTC.

V usage is TRBV6-2 or TRBV6-3 and J usage is TRBJ2-1; a possible D gene is TRBD1 (5 bases). This CDR3 is 13 amino acids long. Germline V gene data show CDR1 as MNHEY and CDR2 as SVGEGT. Trimming shortened V by 4 bases and J by 13 bases, and 17 bases separated the two germline ends. CDR3 sequence reads: CASSWQGQETQFF. CDR3 bases: TGTGCCAGCAGTTGGCAGGGCCAAGAGACCCAGTTCTTC.

By share, this clonotype counts as medium-sized (0.01 to 0.1%). V and J are TRBV12-3 or TRBV12-4 and TRBJ2-5; perhaps TRBD1 as D (6 bases). The end of the DNA is better explained by TRBJ2-1, so the J call may be wrong. This CDR3 is built from 14 residues. CDR3 sequence reads: CASIGGPNQETQFF. DNA of the CDR3: TGTGCCAGCATAGGGGGACCAAACCAAGAGACCCAGTTCTTC.

This clonotype was picked up a small number of times. The chain links TRBV12-3 or TRBV12-4 to TRBJ1-6; 7 bases are shared with TRBD1. CDR3 length: 14 amino acids. V lost 5 bases, J lost 6 bases, and 4 bases stayed unmatched. CDR3 residues: CASSAAGGNSPLHF. CDR3 DNA sequence: TGTGCCAGCAGTGCGGCAGGGGGTAATTCACCCCTCCACTTT.

This chain uses TRBV6-1 with TRBJ1-2; a weak D match, TRBD1 (6 bases). Germline assignment: CDR1 MNHNS and CDR2 SASEGT. The CDR3 contains 13 residues. The germline V and J ends were trimmed by 4 bases and 2 bases, with 8 bases remaining between them. The CDR3 loop is CASSGGRNYGYTF. The DNA of the CDR3 is TGTGCCAGCAGTGGGGGGCGGAACTATGGCTACACCTTC.

The chain recombines TRBV27 with TRBJ2-3; a possible D gene is TRBD2 (5 bases). Germline V lookup: CDR1 MNHEY, CDR2 SMNVEV (reference sequence). V dropped 2 bases and J dropped 2 bases, with 11 bases sitting between them. The CDR3 consists of 15 residues. CDR3 residues: CASSLKAETTDTQYF. CDR3 bases: TGTGCCAGCAGTTTAAAAGCGGAGACCACAGATACGCAGTATTTT.

This clonotype turned up a few times. The chain has TRBV7-9 and TRBJ2-1; TRBD2 agrees at 10 bases. The junction had 6 bases not matched to a gene; V was cut back by 4 bases and J by 3 bases. This CDR3 spans 16 amino acids. The V gene's germline CDR1 is SEHNR and CDR2 FQNEAQ (reference sequence). The CDR3: CASSSYLAGVYNEQFF. The CDR3 coding sequence is TGTGCCAGCAGCTCGTACCTAGCGGGAGTCTACAATGAGCAGTTCTTC. The full variable domain, in which reference TRBV7-9 and TRBJ2-1 provide the parts outside the CDR3, is DTGVSQNPRHKITKRGQNVTFRCDPISEHNRLYWYRQTLGQGPEFLTYFQNEAQLEKSRLLSDRFSAERPKGSFSTLEIQRTEQGDSAMYLCASSSYLAGVYNEQFFGPGTRLTVL.

V usage is TRBV7-8 and J usage is TRBJ2-5, with 10 bases identical to TRBD2. TRBJ2-1 explains the end of the DNA better; the J call may be wrong. Germline lookup yields CDR1 SGHVS and CDR2 FQNEAQ. CDR3 length: 15 residues. In DNA form, the CDR3 reads TGTGCCAGCAGCGGTAGCGGGGGGCGTAACAATGAGCAGTTCTTC. It specifies CASSGSGGRNNEQFF.

This clonotype was seen ten or more times. The rearrangement joins TRBV11-1 to TRBJ2-2; 10 bases map to TRBD2. The CDR3 is 15 residues long. Germline loops: CDR1 SGHAT, CDR2 FQDESV (reference sequence). V lost 2 bases, J lost 8 bases, and 5 bases stayed unmatched. CDR3 in DNA: TGTGCCAGCAGCTTACTAGCGGGAGCAGCAGGGGAGCTGTTTTTT. Translated: CASSLLAGAAGELFF. The entire variable domain, with the rest obtained from reference TRBV11-1 and TRBJ2-2, is as follows: EAEVAQSPRYKITEKSQAVAFWCDPISGHATLYWYRQILGQGPELLVQFQDESVVDDSQLPKDRFSAERLKGVDSTLKIQPAELGDSAMYLCASSLLAGAAGELFFGEGSRLTVL.

The V call is TRBV4-1, the J call TRBJ2-3, with D perhaps given as TRBD1 or TRBD2 (5 bases each). CDR3 size: 14 residues. Trimming shortened V by 0 bases and J by 4 bases, and 8 bases separated the two germline ends. Germline CDR1 is MGHRA and CDR2 is YSYEKL. CDR3 residues: CASSQDTGPDTQYF. CDR3 coding DNA: TGCGCCAGCAGCCAAGATACGGGGCCAGATACGCAGTATTTT.

This clonotype is labeled medium-sized. The chain joins TRBV12-3 or TRBV12-4 to TRBJ2-5; 11 bases are a match to TRBD2. V gave up 6 bases and J gave up 11 bases; unmatched junction bases: 11. The CDR3 contains 14 residues. DNA for the CDR3: TGTGCCAGCAGACTAGCGGGAGTGAGTGATGAGCAGTACTTC. It specifies CASRLAGVSDEQYF.

The rearrangement links TRBV12-3 or TRBV12-4 to TRBJ1-3; TRBD1 matches 9 bases. V gave up 5 bases and J gave up 4 bases; unmatched junction bases: 3. CDR3 length: 14 residues. Here the CDR3 reads CASSSGTGGNTIYF. The CDR3 bases are TGTGCCAGCAGTAGCGGGACAGGGGGAAACACCATATATTTT.

The rearrangement uses TRBV5-1 and TRBJ2-1, with 9 bases aligning to TRBD2. The CDR3 totals 16 residues. CDR1 and CDR2 from the germline V gene are SGHRS and YFSETQ. With V trimmed by 5 bases and J by 7 bases, 13 bases remained unmatched. CDR3 sequence: CASSPDGLAGNNEQFF. The CDR3, as DNA: TGCGCCAGCAGTCCTGACGGGCTAGCGGGAAATAATGAGCAGTTCTTC.